The table lists the clone carrying this TCR beta chain with a few counts. Generated by immunoSEQ multiplex PCR, the TCRdb table keeps only in-frame clones and is missing some. Of around 130,000 clones listed, around 86% were seen once; the top ten hold 15% to 20%. Cohort assignment relied on participant-reported clinical history. This entry is derived from a study of blood T cell repertoires in COVID-19. In the study overall: PBMCs, B-cell-depleted T cells, or T cells were the source of the cDNA or gDNA that made up the material.

CDR3 length: 15 residues. Germline CDR1 LGHDT, CDR2 YNNKEL (reference sequence). The V gene end was trimmed by 3 bases and the J gene end by 5 bases; junction bases not matched to a gene: 9. The chain employs TRBV3-1 (or the pseudogene TRBV3-2) and TRBJ2-5; 7 bases agree with TRBD1. This TCR came from a young man who had recovered from COVID-19. Source material: PBMCs or T cells enriched from blood (not recorded which). The CDR3 sequence is CASSHTTGIYETQYF. Here the CDR3 DNA reads TGTGCCAGCAGCCATACGACAGGGATTTATGAGACCCAGTACTTC.